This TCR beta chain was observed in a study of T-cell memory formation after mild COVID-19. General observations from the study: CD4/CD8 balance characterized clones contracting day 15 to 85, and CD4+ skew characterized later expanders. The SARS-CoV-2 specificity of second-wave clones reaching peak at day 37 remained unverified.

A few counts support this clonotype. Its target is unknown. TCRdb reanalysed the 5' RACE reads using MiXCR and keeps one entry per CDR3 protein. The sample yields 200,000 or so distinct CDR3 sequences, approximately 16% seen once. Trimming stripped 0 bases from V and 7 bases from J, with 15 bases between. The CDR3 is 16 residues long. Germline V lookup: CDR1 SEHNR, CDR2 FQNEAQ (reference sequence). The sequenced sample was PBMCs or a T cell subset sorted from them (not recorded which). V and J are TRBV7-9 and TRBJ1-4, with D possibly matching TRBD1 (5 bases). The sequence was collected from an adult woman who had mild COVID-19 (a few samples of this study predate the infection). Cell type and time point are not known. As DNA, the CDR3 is TGTGCCAGCAGCTTAGCGGTGGCAGGGAGATCTGAAAAACTGTTTTTT. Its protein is CASSLAVAGRSEKLFF.